The 21 T cell receptor beta chains reported below all come from one sample, sequenced in a study of shared clonotypes between healthy human individuals. Clones were read by immunoSEQ multiplex PCR, and TCRdb kept only the in-frame ones, dropping some. The table has some 500,000 clones, approximately 95% seen once. Sequenced: naive CD4+ T cells sorted from blood. Noted subset: CD45RA+ positively selected. The receptors shown here come from a woman between 25 and 40 years old in good health.

The rearrangement links TRBV19 to TRBJ2-2; the D is unclear. The germline V gene encodes CDR1 LNHDA and CDR2 SQIVND (reference sequence). Trimming removed 3 bases at V and 7 bases at J, with 3 bases between. There are 11 residues in the CDR3. The CDR3 spells CASSIVGELFF. DNA for the CDR3: TGTGCCAGTAGTATTGTCGGGGAGCTGTTTTTT. Complete variable domain (other parts from reference TRBV19 and TRBJ2-2): DGGITQSPKYLFRKEGQNVTLSCEQNLNHDAMYWYRQDPGQGLRLIYYSQIVNDFQKGDIAEGYSVSREKKESFPLTVTSAQKNPTAFYLCASSIVGELFFGEGSRLTVL.

The rearrangement uses TRBV5-6 and TRBJ2-6; 7 bases fit TRBD1. CDR1 is SGHDT, CDR2 YYEEEE, per germline. The trim removed 1 base at V and 2 bases at J, leaving 3 bases unmatched. CDR3 size: 16 residues. In DNA, the CDR3 is TGTGCCAGCAGCTTGTATCAGGGGGCTGGGGCCAACGTCCTGACTTTC. Its translation: CASSLYQGAGANVLTF.

The chain carries TRBV19 and TRBJ1-3; D perhaps matches TRBD1 (6 bases). Germline CDR1 LNHDA, CDR2 SQIVND (reference sequence). The CDR3 has 15 residues. Trimming removed 4 bases from V and 3 bases from J, with 13 bases in between. The CDR3 sequence is CASSTAQGDGNTIYF. The DNA of the CDR3 is TGTGCCAGTAGTACCGCACAGGGCGATGGAAACACCATATATTTT.

V usage is TRBV7-9 and J usage is TRBJ1-4; TRBD1 matches at 7 bases. The junction had 12 bases not matched to a gene; V was cut back by 5 bases and J by 3 bases. Germline V CDR1 and CDR2: SEHNR, FQNEAQ (reference sequence). This CDR3 is 17 amino acids long. The CDR3 loop is CASSRPGYRGSNEKLFF. CDR3 in DNA: TGTGCCAGCAGCCGGCCCGGATACAGGGGATCTAATGAAAAACTGTTTTTT. Drawing the rest from reference TRBV7-9 and TRBJ1-4, the complete variable domain is DTGVSQNPRHKITKRGQNVTFRCDPISEHNRLYWYRQTLGQGPEFLTYFQNEAQLEKSRLLSDRFSAERPKGSFSTLEIQRTEQGDSAMYLCASSRPGYRGSNEKLFFGSGTQLSVL.

This chain connects TRBV5-6 to TRBJ2-6; weak D call: TRBD1 (6 bases). The CDR3 has 18 residues. Per the germline V gene, CDR1 is SGHDT and CDR2 is YYEEEE. Trimming pared 5 bases from V and 4 bases from J, leaving 22 bases between. In DNA, the CDR3 is TGTGCCAGCAGTTCTAGCAGGGGCTTTCTCTCCGGGGCCAACGTCCTGACTTTC. Amino acids: CASSSSRGFLSGANVLTF.

This chain connects TRBV7-2 to TRBJ2-7; 11 positions agree with TRBD2. Germline V lookup: CDR1 SGHTA, CDR2 FQGNSA. V shed 5 bases and J 6 bases; nucleotides not matched to a gene: 18. The CDR3 contains 18 residues. CDR3 DNA sequence: TGTGCCAGCAGCCCCACTGTTGATCCTAGCGGGAGGAGTCTCGAGCAGTACTTC. This gives the protein CASSPTVDPSGRSLEQYF.

This clone was counted a single time. The chain couples TRBV19 to TRBJ2-5; D may match TRBD1 or TRBD2 (5 bases each). The end of the DNA is better explained by TRBJ2-7, so the J call may be wrong. The germline V gene encodes CDR1 LNHDA and CDR2 SQIVND (reference sequence). CDR3 size: 13 residues. CDR3 coding DNA: TGTGCCAGTAACCGGGACGGAGACTACGAGCAGTACTTC. It specifies CASNRDGDYEQYF.

As DNA, the CDR3 is TGTGCCAGCAGTAGGCAGCCTAGCGGCCAAGAGACCCAGTACTTC. Encoded protein: CASSRQPSGQETQYF. The chain is built from TRBV6-5 and TRBJ2-5; 7 bases are a match to TRBD2. With V trimmed by 5 bases and J by 1 base, 7 bases remained unmatched. CDR1 MNHEY and CDR2 SVGAGI come from the germline V gene. The CDR3 has 15 amino acids.

In DNA, the CDR3 is TGTGCCAGCCGCTCACACTCCTACGAGCAGTACTTC. Protein product: CASRSHSYEQYF. The chain links TRBV28 to TRBJ2-7, with D unresolved. V shed 8 bases and J shed 0 bases, with 8 bases lying between them. CDR1 is MDHEN and CDR2 is SYDVKM in the germline V gene. This CDR3 is 12 amino acids long.

This clone was counted once. V usage is TRBV6-5 and J usage is TRBJ2-1; D is unclear. Germline loops: CDR1 MNHEY, CDR2 SVGAGI. The CDR3 runs to 12 residues. The V gene lost 6 bases and the J gene lost 4 bases, with 7 bases spanning the gap. The CDR3 DNA is TGTGCCAGCAGATCCCCGTACAATGAGCAGTTCTTC. It yields the protein CASRSPYNEQFF.

Of note for this clone: Other DNA sequences within the sample encode an identical CDR3. The chain uses TRBV5-1 and TRBJ1-5; D not resolved. V lost 0 bases to trimming and J lost 0 bases, with 7 bases between them. CDR1 and CDR2 (germline): SGHRS, YFSETQ. The CDR3 is made up of 15 amino acids. The CDR3 region has the DNA TGCGCCAGCAGCTTGGTTGGGGATAGCAATCAGCCCCAGCATTTT. As protein: CASSLVGDSNQPQHF. Full variable domain (rest looked up from reference TRBV5-1 and TRBJ1-5): KAGVTQTPRYLIKTRGQQVTLSCSPISGHRSVSWYQQTPGQGLQFLFEYFSETQRNKGNFPGRFSGRQFSNSRSEMNVSTLELGDSALYLCASSLVGDSNQPQHFGDGTRLSIL.

This chain uses TRBV5-4 with TRBJ1-1; D uncertain. Germline V gene sequence: CDR1 SGHNT, CDR2 YYREEE (reference sequence). This CDR3 region has 13 residues. V lost 4 bases to trimming and J lost 1 base, with 8 bases between them. Written as DNA, the CDR3 is TGTGCCAGCAGCAACGCGGGGAACACTGAAGCTTTCTTT. Its translation: CASSNAGNTEAFF. Using reference TRBV5-4 and TRBJ1-1 for the parts outside the CDR3, the full variable domain is ETGVTQSPTHLIKTRGQQVTLRCSSQSGHNTVSWYQQALGQGPQFIFQYYREEENGRGNFPPRFSGLQFPNYSSELNVNALELDDSALYLCASSNAGNTEAFFGQGTRLTVV.

This rearrangement joins TRBV5-1 to TRBJ2-5, with 7 bases lining up with TRBD2. Germline V gives CDR1 SGHRS, CDR2 YFSETQ. The CDR3 has 14 amino acids. V shed 3 bases, J shed 3 bases, and the junction held 5 bases outside the gene matches. CDR3 loop: CASSWRRGEETQYF. CDR3 sequence (DNA): TGCGCCAGCAGCTGGCGACGGGGGGAAGAGACCCAGTACTTC. Full variable domain (missing parts from reference TRBV5-1 and TRBJ2-5): KAGVTQTPRYLIKTRGQQVTLSCSPISGHRSVSWYQQTPGQGLQFLFEYFSETQRNKGNFPGRFSGRQFSNSRSEMNVSTLELGDSALYLCASSWRRGEETQYFGPGTRLLVL.

V and J are TRBV5-1 and TRBJ2-2; 9 bases match TRBD2. This CDR3 spans 17 amino acids. J lost 7 bases, V lost 3 bases, and 13 bases had no gene match. From germline, CDR1 is SGHRS and CDR2 YFSETQ. In nucleotides, the CDR3 is TGCGCCAGCAGCTCCATGGCGCTAGCGGGGACCGACGGGGAGCTGTTTTTT. Translated, it gives CASSSMALAGTDGELFF.

V and J are TRBV18 and TRBJ2-6; tentatively, D is TRBD1 (6 bases). The V end was cut by 3 bases, the J end by 4 bases, with 16 bases between. The CDR3 runs 17 residues. Germline CDR1 is KGHSH and CDR2 is LQKENI. CDR3 region: CASSPRQVKRGANVLTF. In DNA, the CDR3 is TGTGCCAGCTCACCCCGACAGGTCAAGAGAGGGGCCAACGTCCTGACTTTC.

V is TRBV7-2 and J is TRBJ1-5, with D uncertain. The CDR3 is made up of 16 amino acids. The V end lost 4 bases, the J end lost 3 bases, and 16 bases lay between the germline ends. Germline V lookup: CDR1 SGHTA, CDR2 FQGNSA. Here the CDR3 DNA reads TGTGCCAGCAGCTCCCTAGGCCGGGAGAACAATCAGCCCCAGCATTTT. As protein: CASSSLGRENNQPQHF.

The J gene is TRBJ2-5, the V gene TRBV19; the match to TRBD1 covers 7 bases. Germline-derived CDR1 and CDR2 are LNHDA and SQIVND (reference sequence). The CDR3 loop spans 15 amino acids. The V gene end was trimmed by 5 bases and the J gene end by 0 bases; junction bases not matched to a gene: 6. For the CDR3, the DNA is TGTGCCAGTAGTCCGGCAGGGGGAAACCAAGAGACCCAGTACTTC. Translated, it gives CASSPAGGNQETQYF.

Details on this clone: Sequence at one end of the junction differs from germline and may be a read error. V usage is TRBV4-1 and J usage is TRBJ2-1; D is unclear. This CDR3 is built from 14 residues. Germline CDR1 is MGHRA and CDR2 is YSYEKL. The CDR3 reads CASSQPFLVNEQFF. Here the CDR3 DNA reads TGCGCCAGCAGCCAACCCTTTTTGGTCAATGAACAGTTCTTC.

This chain links TRBV6-5 with TRBJ2-7; D might be TRBD2 (6 bases). The CDR3 sequence is 14 residues long. The V end lost 5 bases, the J end lost 1 base, and 12 bases lay between the germline ends. Looked up from germline, CDR1 is MNHEY and CDR2 is SVGAGI. This chain's CDR3 is CASSREVTSYEQYF. The CDR3 DNA is TGTGCCAGCAGTAGGGAGGTCACGTCCTACGAGCAGTACTTC.

The chain recombines TRBV19 with TRBJ2-7; D is perhaps TRBD2 (5 bases). The germline CDR1 and CDR2 sequences are LNHDA and SQIVND (reference sequence). This CDR3 is 14 amino acids long. V gave up 6 bases and J gave up 0 bases, with 12 bases separating them. The CDR3 spells CASSSRENSYEQYF. For the CDR3, the DNA is TGTGCCAGTAGCTCAAGGGAGAACTCCTACGAGCAGTACTTC. The full variable domain, in which reference TRBV19 and TRBJ2-7 provide the parts outside the CDR3, is DGGITQSPKYLFRKEGQNVTLSCEQNLNHDAMYWYRQDPGQGLRLIYYSQIVNDFQKGDIAEGYSVSREKKESFPLTVTSAQKNPTAFYLCASSSRENSYEQYFGPGTRLTVT.

The sample holds a few counts of this clone. The chain links TRBV14 to TRBJ1-1; the D is unclear. Trimming removed 1 base at V and 4 bases at J, with 10 bases between. This CDR3 contains 14 residues. Germline V gene sequence: CDR1 SGHDN, CDR2 FVKESK. The CDR3 DNA follows: TGTGCCAGCAGCCAAGGAAAAGTAGGCACTGAAGCTTTCTTT. Translating it yields CASSQGKVGTEAFF.